A single sample is the source of the 29 T cell receptor beta chains below, sequenced in a study of blood T cells in healthy people across ages. A sample-barcoded 5' primer and a J-beta primer mix were used in a second PCR of about 7 to 11 cycles. A single record per CDR3 protein comes from TCRdb applying MiXCR to the 5' RACE reads. In the table there are some 900,000 distinct CDR3 sequences, 48% of which are singletons. The specimen was blood. These receptors were collected from a man under 40 in good health.

The chain is built from TRBV5-8 and TRBJ1-5; no reliable D call. Trimming left V 4 bases short and J 7 bases short, with 9 bases between. CDR3 length equals 12 residues. CDR1 and CDR2 (germline): SGHTS, YDEGEE. The CDR3 coding sequence is TGTGCCAGCAGCCACAGAGAGCAGCCCCAGCATTTT. This sequence encodes CASSHREQPQHF.

V and J are TRBV4-3 and TRBJ1-2; D is undetermined. The CDR3 runs 13 residues. The V end was cut by 0 bases, the J end by 8 bases, with 10 bases between. Germline CDR1 reads LGHNA; CDR2 reads YSLEER. The CDR3 loop reads CASSQDPASGYTF. CDR3 sequence (DNA): TGCGCCAGCAGCCAAGATCCGGCGTCAGGCTACACCTTC.

DNA for the CDR3: TGCAGTGCTAGAGCCGACCGGGCAGGGCTCGATCAGCCCCAGCATTTT. Amino acids: CSARADRAGLDQPQHF. The chain employs TRBV20-1 and TRBJ1-5; possibly TRBD1 for D (5 bases). The V gene lost 1 base and the J gene lost 5 bases, with 18 bases spanning the gap. CDR3 length equals 16 residues. CDR1 is DFQATT and CDR2 is SNEGSKA in the germline V gene (reference sequence).

V usage is TRBV7-2 and J usage is TRBJ2-7, with 7 bases lining up with TRBD1. CDR3 length equals 13 residues. Germline CDR1 SGHTA, CDR2 FQGNSA. Trimming took 2 bases from V and 6 from J; bases not matched to a gene: 4. The CDR3 here is CASSLLHRGEQYF. The DNA of the CDR3 is TGTGCCAGCAGCTTACTACACAGGGGCGAGCAGTACTTC.

The V call is TRBV11-3, the J call TRBJ1-6; D gene ambiguous. Trimming stripped 1 base from V and 7 bases from J, with 8 bases between. The CDR3 has 14 residues. Looked up from germline, CDR1 is SGHNT and CDR2 is YENEEA. CDR3 in DNA: TGTGCCAGCAGCTTAGCACGTAGGAATTCACCCCTCCACTTT. It codes for CASSLARRNSPLHF.

This clonotype occurred a few times. V and J are TRBV5-1 and TRBJ2-5, with D possibly TRBD1 on 6 matching bases. The germline CDR1 and CDR2 sequences are SGHRS and YFSETQ. The CDR3 consists of 14 residues. Trimming cost V 2 bases and J 0 bases, with 8 bases left between them. The CDR3 DNA follows: TGCGCCAGCAGCTTTGCAGGGGACCAAGAGACCCAGTACTTC. It yields the protein CASSFAGDQETQYF.

This chain connects TRBV7-2 to TRBJ1-5, with D maybe TRBD1 (6 bases). The V gene's germline CDR1 is SGHTA and CDR2 FQGNSA. The CDR3 extends over 17 amino acids. Trimming pared 0 bases from V and 2 bases from J, leaving 14 bases between. The CDR3 sequence is CASSLAVGGGGNQPQHF. The DNA of the CDR3 is TGTGCCAGCAGCTTAGCGGTCGGGGGGGGCGGCAATCAGCCCCAGCATTTT.

This chain joins TRBV7-9 and TRBJ1-6, with unresolved D. The CDR3 is 16 amino acids. V lost 5 bases to trimming and J lost 6 bases, with 17 bases between them. Per germline, CDR1 SEHNR and CDR2 FQNEAQ (reference sequence). The DNA of the CDR3 is TGTGCCAGCAGCCGACTACACGGGGAGCGTAATTCACCCCTCCACTTT. Translated, it gives CASSRLHGERNSPLHF. Combining the CDR3 with reference TRBV7-9 and TRBJ1-6 gives the whole variable domain DTGVSQNPRHKITKRGQNVTFRCDPISEHNRLYWYRQTLGQGPEFLTYFQNEAQLEKSRLLSDRFSAERPKGSFSTLEIQRTEQGDSAMYLCASSRLHGERNSPLHFGNGTRLTVT.

V and J are TRBV5-1 and TRBJ1-1; TRBD1 agrees at 7 bases. Unmatched junction bases numbered 5, after V lost 2 bases and J lost 7 bases. The CDR3 runs 13 residues. The germline V gene encodes CDR1 SGHRS and CDR2 YFSETQ. CDR3 DNA sequence: TGCGCCAGCAGCTTCAGACAGGGCGGTGAAGCTTTCTTT. Translating it yields CASSFRQGGEAFF.

There are a few counts of this clonotype. V and J are TRBV14 and TRBJ1-6; no clear D gene. Germline assignment: CDR1 SGHDN and CDR2 FVKESK. Trimming shortened V by 0 bases and J by 14 bases, and 14 bases separated the two germline ends. The CDR3 contains 14 residues. This CDR3 reads CASSQDLRTPTLHF. The DNA for the CDR3 is TGTGCCAGCAGCCAAGATCTCCGCACCCCCACCCTCCACTTT.

This chain links TRBV18 with TRBJ2-3, with 7 positions matching TRBD1. Germline loops: CDR1 KGHSH, CDR2 LQKENI. V lost 4 bases and J lost 1; bases outside the gene matches: 8. The CDR3 totals 16 residues. The CDR3 protein is CASSRGGQVGTDTQYF. In nucleotides, the CDR3 is TGTGCCAGCTCACGCGGTGGACAGGTCGGCACAGATACGCAGTATTTT.

This clonotype was counted many times. This chain connects TRBV5-1 to TRBJ2-1; TRBD2 aligns across 12 bases. The trim removed 5 bases at V and 7 bases at J, leaving 7 bases unmatched. The CDR3 is made up of 15 amino acids. Looked up from germline, CDR1 is SGHRS and CDR2 is YFSETQ. The CDR3 loop is CASSPLAGGRNEQFF. CDR3 sequence (DNA): TGCGCCAGCAGTCCACTAGCGGGGGGCCGAAATGAGCAGTTCTTC.

The CDR3 protein is CASSLSPGSIYEQYF. CDR3 sequence (DNA): TGTGCCAGCAGTTTATCTCCCGGGTCGATCTACGAGCAGTACTTC. The chain has TRBV27 and TRBJ2-7; the D is unclear. The CDR3 totals 15 residues. The V end lost 0 bases, the J end lost 3 bases, and 12 bases lay between the germline ends. The V gene's germline CDR1 is MNHEY and CDR2 SMNVEV (reference sequence).

About this clonotype: Sequence at one end of the junction differs from germline and may be a read error. V gene TRBV20-1 combines with J gene TRBJ1-5; D is possibly TRBD1 (5 bases). The V gene's germline CDR1 is DFQATT and CDR2 SNEGSKA (reference sequence). This CDR3 is built from 14 residues. The CDR3 DNA reads as TGCAGTGCCAGAGGGGACCCAACAAGGCAGCCCCAGCATTTT. This encodes CSARGDPTRQPQHF.

In its sample, this clonotype was seen a few times. V and J are TRBV3-1 and TRBJ2-6; TRBD1 or TRBD2 may be the D gene (5 bases each). Germline CDR1 is LGHDT and CDR2 is YNNKEL (reference sequence). The CDR3 covers 13 residues. Trimming left V 7 bases short and J 2 bases short, with 6 bases between. The CDR3 DNA reads as TGTGCCAGCACGGGACCTGGGGCCAACGTCCTGACTTTC. Residues: CASTGPGANVLTF.

The V and J genes are TRBV4-3 and TRBJ2-1, with 10 nucleotides matching TRBD2. The germline gives CDR1 LGHNA, CDR2 YSLEER. The CDR3 runs 14 residues. Trimming removed 0 bases from V and 10 bases from J; junction bases left unmatched: 3. The CDR3 DNA reads TGCGCCAGCAGCCAAGAAGAGCGGGGGGGGGAGCAGTTCTTC. Translating it yields CASSQEERGGEQFF.

This clonotype occurred a few times. The rearrangement joins TRBV29-1 to TRBJ2-7; D unclear. V was cut by 6 bases and J by 3 bases, with 15 bases left in between. Germline V gene lookup returns CDR1 SQVTM and CDR2 ANQGSEA. This CDR3 spans 13 amino acids. This CDR3 reads CSVVSFPNYEQYF. The CDR3 bases are TGCAGCGTGGTTAGTTTTCCTAACTACGAGCAGTACTTC.

The V gene is TRBV12-3 or TRBV12-4, the J gene TRBJ2-4; the D is unclear. The end of the DNA fits TRBJ2-5 better, so the J call may be wrong. The CDR3 is 13 residues long. The CDR3 coding sequence is TGTGCCAGCAGTCTGGAGCCGCGGGAGACCCAGTACTTC. This translates into CASSLEPRETQYF.

The V gene is TRBV28, the J gene TRBJ2-1, with D tentatively TRBD1 or TRBD2 (6 bases each). The V gene lost 6 bases and the J gene lost 6 bases, with 15 bases spanning the gap. Germline CDR1 reads MDHEN; CDR2 reads SYDVKM. The CDR3 runs to 14 residues. The CDR3 DNA is TGTGCCAGCAGGGGGGGCAGGACCATCAATGAGCAGTTCTTC. Amino acid sequence: CASRGGRTINEQFF.

There are a few counts of this clonotype. The rearrangement joins TRBV7-9 to TRBJ2-7; possible D gene TRBD2, 5 bases. Trimming left V 5 bases short and J 5 bases short, with 16 bases between. This CDR3 contains 14 residues. The germline V gene has CDR1 SEHNR and CDR2 FQNEAQ (reference sequence). The CDR3 bases are TGTGCCAGCAGCCCCGGACTGGCCCGAGACGAGCAGTACTTC. Protein: CASSPGLARDEQYF.

This clonotype was counted a few times. The gene calls are TRBV7-2 and TRBJ2-3; TRBD2 matches 8 bases. CDR1 and CDR2 from the germline V gene are SGHTA and FQGNSA. The CDR3 is made up of 18 amino acids. With 1 base clipped from V and 4 bases from J, the junction kept 13 bases outside the gene matches. In DNA form, the CDR3 reads TGTGCCAGCAGCTTAGTTCCGGGGGGGGGTTTGAACGCAGATACGCAGTATTTT. Protein sequence: CASSLVPGGGLNADTQYF.

The chain has TRBV9 and TRBJ2-7; perhaps TRBD2 as D (7 bases). The CDR3 contains 16 residues. Germline CDR1 SGDLS, CDR2 YYNGEE. V was pared by 4 bases and J by 0 bases, with 17 bases between. This CDR3 reads CASSQGRGSLSYEQYF. The CDR3 DNA is TGTGCCAGCAGCCAAGGGAGGGGGTCGCTCTCCTACGAGCAGTACTTC.

With regard to this clonotype: The junction differs from germline at one of its ends, possibly a read error. This chain uses TRBV12-3 or TRBV12-4 with TRBJ2-3; 10 nucleotides match TRBD2. The CDR3 runs 16 residues. The CDR3 here is CASSPGTSVTQDAQYF. The CDR3 coding sequence is TGTGCCAGCAGCCCTGGGACTAGCGTCACACAAGATGCGCAGTATTTT.

This clonotype was seen only a few times. V is TRBV20-1 and J is TRBJ2-7; TRBD2 agrees at 10 bases. The J call may be mistaken, given a closer DNA end match to TRBJ2-5. Germline V gene sequence: CDR1 DFQATT, CDR2 SNEGSKA (reference sequence). The CDR3 extends over 15 amino acids. The CDR3 sequence: CSASPTSGSRETQYF. CDR3 DNA: TGCAGTGCTAGCCCGACTAGCGGGTCAAGGGAGACCCAGTACTTC.

The chain employs TRBV2 and TRBJ2-5; D is tentatively TRBD1 or TRBD2 (5 bases each). CDR1 is SNHLY, CDR2 FYNNEI, per germline. The CDR3 contains 10 residues. V lost 8 bases, J lost 11 bases, and 12 bases lay in between. CDR3 loop: CASLRGEQYF. CDR3 DNA sequence: TGTGCCAGCTTACGAGGGGAGCAGTACTTC.

This chain joins TRBV28 and TRBJ2-7, with 8 nucleotides matching TRBD1. J gave up 5 bases and V 10 bases, and 13 bases lay outside the gene matches. CDR1 MDHEN and CDR2 SYDVKM come from the germline V gene. CDR3 length: 14 amino acids. The CDR3 is CANSQDRGANEQYF. The CDR3 region has the DNA TGTGCCAACAGCCAAGACAGGGGTGCCAACGAGCAGTACTTC.

This clonotype was seen more than once but under ten times. The rearrangement links TRBV25-1 to TRBJ2-7; D gene unclear. CDR1 is MGHDK and CDR2 is SYGVNS in the germline V gene. V dropped 8 bases and J dropped 3 bases, with 14 bases sitting between them. CDR3 size: 13 residues. The CDR3 loop reads CASPSEPYYEQYF. Here the CDR3 DNA reads TGTGCCAGCCCCTCTGAGCCGTACTACGAGCAGTACTTC.

The gene calls are TRBV5-1 and TRBJ2-1; 9 bases match TRBD2. Germline V gives CDR1 SGHRS, CDR2 YFSETQ. This CDR3 is 13 amino acids long. The V and J ends lost 0 bases and 10 bases, in that order; junction bases with no gene match: 2. CDR3 amino acids: CASSLASGVEQFF. CDR3 bases: TGCGCCAGCAGCTTGGCTAGCGGGGTGGAGCAGTTCTTC.

The chain carries TRBV5-4 and TRBJ2-4, with TRBD1 matching over 7 bases. V was clipped by 3 bases and J by 5 bases; unmatched bases: 5. From germline, CDR1 is SGHNT and CDR2 YYREEE (reference sequence). CDR3 size: 14 residues. DNA of the CDR3: TGTGCCAGCAGCTGGAGAGGGGGCGAAAACATTCAGTACTTC. Translated, it gives CASSWRGGENIQYF.